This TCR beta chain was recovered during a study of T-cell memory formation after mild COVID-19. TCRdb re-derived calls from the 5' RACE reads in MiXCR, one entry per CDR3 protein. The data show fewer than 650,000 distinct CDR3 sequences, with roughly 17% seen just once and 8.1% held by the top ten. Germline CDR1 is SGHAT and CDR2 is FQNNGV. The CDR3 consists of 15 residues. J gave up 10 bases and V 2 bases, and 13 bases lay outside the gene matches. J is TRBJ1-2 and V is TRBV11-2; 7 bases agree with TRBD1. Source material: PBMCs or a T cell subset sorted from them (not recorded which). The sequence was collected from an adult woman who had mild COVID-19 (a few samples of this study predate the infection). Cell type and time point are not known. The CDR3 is CASSLNPGQQGDYTF. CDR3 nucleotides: TGTGCCAGCAGCTTAAACCCGGGACAGCAAGGTGACTACACCTTC.